This TCR beta chain appears in the sequencing data of a study of blood T cell repertoires in COVID-19 (dated by TCRdb to the early 2020s). About the investigation overall: The collaborator samples originated in the United States, Italy and Spain and spanned the acute and convalescent phases of COVID-19. The prospective study material was composed of cDNA or gDNA derived from T cells, B-cell-depleted T cells, or PBMCs. Deeply sampled blood TCRbeta repertoires from subjects exposed to, actively infected with, or recovered from COVID-19 were included in the dataset. A freely available public database, intended as a resource for researchers studying the immune response to SARS-CoV-2, is where the repertoires were released. Samples came from the ongoing ImmuneRACE study (first 160 participants) plus 1,254 subjects from 6 global collaborators. The sample metadata nearly always contained a de-identified subject ID, COVID-19 status, age in years and sex. Where available, HLA class I and class II types were taken from metadata supplied by the sample provider and were not determined by assay-based typing.

The germline V gene provides CDR1 SGHTA and CDR2 FQGNSA. V and J lose 5 bases and 4 bases, and a span of 15 bases separates them. Measured from the cysteine to the phenylalanine, the CDR3 is 15 residues long. Only the CDR3 portion is preserved as DNA: 45 bases, with reading frame beginning at the first base. About this clone: Its antigen specificity is not known. No base quality values were provided; no much bigger clone lies one nucleotide off.

What the work shows at the level of the full study, not this receptor alone: The amount of clinical and demographic metadata varied by source and participant and was provided uncurated.

TCRbeta CDR3 regions were amplified from genomic DNA by means of the immunoSEQ Assay, a bias-controlled multiplex PCR. Per the source publication's procedure: Nucleated cell counts per sample were estimated from amplification of reference gene primers within the assay. To quantify the absolute abundance of each unique TCRbeta CDR3 rearrangement, sequence reads were collapsed and filtered. Productive Simpson clonality was computed per sample as the square root of Simpson's diversity index over productive rearrangements. Sourced from immuneACCESS, this table was stored by TCRdb with only in-frame sequences that have V and J called. A share of the clones is absent; for the studies checked, an unresolved V gene accounts for under half, and the remainder has no known explanation. Clonal size and the V and J genes are those of that table, whereas D and trimming came from the DNA. The sample profile shows under 350,000 clones; around 86% of them were found once. Approximately 2.5% of the sample lies in the top ten.

Participants in the prospective study were enrolled through a virtual design, were aged about 18 to 100 years, and lived in under 25 United States geographic areas. In the prospective study, participants were assigned to cohorts based on the clinical history participants reported in a screening survey and a study questionnaire. For ImmuneRACE Cohort 3, a participant was defined as recovered based on two consecutive negative NP/OP PCR tests, clearance by a healthcare professional, or resolution of symptoms. In the prospective study, mobile phlebotomists collected whole blood, serum and a nasopharyngeal or oropharyngeal swab from each participant. Additional blood draws and questionnaires over an approximately 2-month period could optionally be provided by prospective study participants. Prospective study blood samples were shipped either frozen or at room temperature before DNA extraction.

The material sequenced was PBMCs or T cells enriched from blood (not recorded which). This sequence was found in a woman between 18 and 30 years old who had recovered from COVID-19. Rearrangement joined TRBV7-2 to TRBJ2-1; possibly the D gene is TRBD2, per 6 matching bases. This receptor carries the CDR3 CASSPPGGVYNEQFF. The DNA sequence reads TGTGCCAGCAGCCCCCCTGGCGGGGTTTACAATGAGCAGTTCTTC.